These 22 T cell receptor beta chains share one sample of origin, sequenced in a study of cytomegalovirus exposure and HLA in healthy donors. PCR primers comprised 60 Vbeta and 13 Jbeta primers. The repertoire was sequenced with immunoSEQ multiplex PCR; TCRdb's copy has only in-frame clones and lacks some. The sample includes some 97,000 clones, roughly 75% of them seen just once. Sequencing was done on a sample of PBMCs. The receptors here all came from a woman younger than 30 in good health and CMV-seropositive.

This clone has just a few counts. V usage is TRBV5-1 and J usage is TRBJ2-3, with TRBD1 matching 7 bases. The trim removed 5 bases at V and 3 bases at J, leaving 9 bases unmatched. The CDR3 consists of 15 residues. Per the germline V gene, CDR1 is SGHRS and CDR2 is YFSETQ. The DNA of the CDR3 is TGCGCCAGCAGTCAAGACAGGGTAGGGACAGATACGCAGTATTTT. It is translated as CASSQDRVGTDTQYF.

The chain uses TRBV10-3 and TRBJ2-7; 10 nucleotides match TRBD1. The CDR3 runs 15 residues. V dropped 2 bases and J dropped 6; count of bases not matched to a gene: 7. Germline-derived CDR1 and CDR2 are ENHRY and SYGVKD. The CDR3 DNA sequence: TGTGCCATCAGTGAGCGAGGGACAGGGGAGAGCGAGCAGTACTTC. Its protein is CAISERGTGESEQYF.

The rearrangement uses TRBV27 and TRBJ1-3, with D hard to call. The CDR3 totals 15 residues. Germline V gene sequence: CDR1 MNHEY, CDR2 SMNVEV (reference sequence). V lost 1 base and J lost 1, with 8 bases in between. In DNA, the CDR3 is TGTGCCAGCAGTTTATTGGCGGGATCTGGAAACACCATATATTTT. Amino acids: CASSLLAGSGNTIYF.

The chain uses TRBV25-1 and TRBJ2-3, with D perhaps TRBD1 (6 bases). The CDR3 covers 12 residues. Trimming pared 5 bases from V and 12 bases from J, leaving 15 bases between. The V gene's germline CDR1 is MGHDK and CDR2 SYGVNS. The CDR3 sequence: CASSITGWEQYF. CDR3 bases: TGTGCCAGCAGTATTACAGGGTGGGAACAGTATTTT.

The table lists this clone with a few counts. The chain employs TRBV15 and TRBJ1-2; no clear D gene. The germline CDR1 and CDR2 sequences are LNHNV and YYDKDF (reference sequence). V was trimmed by 4 bases and J by 7 bases, leaving 16 bases between them. This CDR3 has 14 amino acids. The CDR3 loop is CATSIRTLSGGYTF. In nucleotides, the CDR3 is TGTGCCACCAGCATAAGAACCCTTTCAGGTGGCTACACCTTC.

This sequence joins TRBV27 and TRBJ1-5, with 9 positions matching TRBD1. The CDR3 loop spans 16 amino acids. V lost 3 bases, J lost 6 bases, and 9 bases stayed unmatched. The germline CDR1 and CDR2 sequences are MNHEY and SMNVEV (reference sequence). The DNA of the CDR3 is TGTGCCAGCAGTTTTTCCGGGACAGGGCAAGGTCAGCCCCAGCATTTT. It yields the protein CASSFSGTGQGQPQHF.

This chain joins TRBV18 and TRBJ2-2; the D gene is possibly TRBD2 (6 bases). Germline lookup yields CDR1 KGHSH and CDR2 LQKENI. Between the trimmed V and J ends, which lost 5 bases and 4 bases, there was a span of 11 bases. This CDR3 has 14 residues. In DNA, the CDR3 is TGTGCCAGCTCAGGCCGGGAGTCCACCGGGGAGCTGTTTTTT. The encoded protein is CASSGRESTGELFF.

This clone was counted a single time. V and J are TRBV7-2 and TRBJ1-1; 12 positions agree with TRBD1. The germline CDR1 and CDR2 sequences are SGHTA and FQGNSA. The CDR3 is 15 amino acids. V trimming: 7 bases; J trimming: 1 base; junction bases outside the gene matches: 4. CDR3 sequence (DNA): TGTGCCAGCAAGGGGACAGGGGGCGCGAACACTGAAGCTTTCTTT. This gives the protein CASKGTGGANTEAFF.

This clone is a singleton in its sample. The chain recombines TRBV5-1 with TRBJ1-4, with D maybe TRBD1 (5 bases). This CDR3 contains 13 residues. Germline CDR1 SGHRS, CDR2 YFSETQ. Trimming stripped 7 bases from V and 4 bases from J, with 11 bases between. The CDR3 DNA sequence: TGCGCCAGCGGTCCGACAGATAATGAAAAACTGTTTTTT. Translating it yields CASGPTDNEKLFF.

V gene TRBV6-4 combines with J gene TRBJ2-2, with D maybe TRBD2 (5 bases). This CDR3 region has 11 residues. V was trimmed by 8 bases and J by 5 bases, leaving 6 bases between them. Germline CDR1 is MRHNA and CDR2 is SNTAGT. The CDR3 bases are TGTGCCAGCGGCGGGACCGGGGAGCTGTTTTTT. It specifies CASGGTGELFF.

As DNA, the CDR3 is TGTGCCATCAGTGAGTCGTCGGGAGTAGAGACCCAGTACTTC. This codes for CAISESSGVETQYF. The chain couples TRBV10-3 to TRBJ2-5; tentatively, D is TRBD2 (6 bases). Germline V gene lookup returns CDR1 ENHRY and CDR2 SYGVKD. This CDR3 comprises 14 residues. V lost 0 bases to trimming and J lost 4 bases, with 9 bases between them.

The rearrangement uses TRBV9 and TRBJ2-1; 8 nucleotides agree with TRBD2. The CDR3 covers 12 residues. CDR1 is SGDLS and CDR2 is YYNGEE in the germline V gene. V trimming: 3 bases; J trimming: 9 bases; junction bases outside the gene matches: 2. CDR3 sequence: CASSAGRGEQFF. In DNA form, the CDR3 reads TGTGCCAGCAGCGCCGGGAGGGGTGAGCAGTTCTTC. The full variable domain, completed using reference TRBV9 and TRBJ2-1, is DSGVTQTPKHLITATGQRVTLRCSPRSGDLSVYWYQQSLDQGLQFLIQYYNGEERAKGNILERFSAQQFPDLHSELNLSSLELGDSALYFCASSAGRGEQFFGPGTRLTVL.

V is TRBV11-2 and J is TRBJ2-5; tentative D call: TRBD1 (6 bases). Germline V gene sequence: CDR1 SGHAT, CDR2 FQNNGV. The CDR3 has 13 residues. V gave up 4 bases and J gave up 2 bases, with 8 bases separating them. CDR3 DNA sequence: TGTGCCAGCAGCTCCACAGGGCAAGAGACCCAGTACTTC. It encodes CASSSTGQETQYF. Drawing the rest from reference TRBV11-2 and TRBJ2-5, the complete variable domain is EAGVAQSPRYKIIEKRQSVAFWCNPISGHATLYWYQQILGQGPKLLIQFQNNGVVDDSQLPKDRFSAERLKGVDSTLKIQPAKLEDSAVYLCASSSTGQETQYFGPGTRLLVL.

This chain uses TRBV30 with TRBJ2-3; TRBD2 matches 7 bases. The CDR3 runs 16 residues. The junction had 11 bases not matched to a gene; V was cut back by 2 bases and J by 3 bases. The germline V gene encodes CDR1 GTSNPN and CDR2 SVGIG (reference sequence). CDR3 sequence: CAWSFYGLAATDTQYF. The CDR3 nucleotides read TGTGCCTGGAGTTTTTATGGGCTAGCGGCTACAGATACGCAGTATTTT.

This clone was recorded only once. This chain connects TRBV20-1 to TRBJ2-1; D gene ambiguous. CDR3 size: 11 residues. The ends were cut back, 6 bases at V and 1 base at J, with 4 bases in the middle. The germline V gene encodes CDR1 DFQATT and CDR2 SNEGSKA (reference sequence). The CDR3: CSAPSYNEQFF. The CDR3, as DNA: TGCAGTGCCCCTTCCTACAATGAGCAGTTCTTC.

The rearrangement uses TRBV29-1 and TRBJ1-2; no firm D call. CDR1 and CDR2 from the germline V gene are SQVTM and ANQGSEA. V lost 4 bases and J 3 bases, leaving 12 bases between the germline ends. The CDR3 consists of 13 residues. CDR3 protein: CSVVPEGDYGYTF. The DNA for the CDR3 is TGCAGCGTTGTTCCGGAGGGAGACTATGGCTACACCTTC.

The rearrangement links TRBV9 to TRBJ2-1; 8 bases fit TRBD2. Trimming removed 3 bases from V and 1 base from J; junction bases left unmatched: 3. The CDR3 length is 15 residues. Germline CDR1 and CDR2: SGDLS and YYNGEE. CDR3 nucleotide sequence: TGTGCCAGCAGCGCGGGACTAGGGTCCTACAATGAGCAGTTCTTC. This encodes CASSAGLGSYNEQFF.

The count of this clone is one. V usage is TRBV7-6 and J usage is TRBJ1-1; TRBD1 agrees at 9 bases. The J segment lost 2 bases and the V segment lost 5 bases, leaving 3 bases of the junction unmatched. The germline V gene encodes CDR1 SGHVS and CDR2 FNYEAQ. The CDR3 is 14 amino acids. The CDR3 loop reads CASSPGQGNTEAFF. CDR3 nucleotides: TGTGCCAGCAGCCCGGGACAGGGTAACACTGAAGCTTTCTTT. Full variable domain (outside the CDR3, taken from reference TRBV7-6 and TRBJ1-1): GAGVSQSPRYKVTKRGQDVALRCDPISGHVSLYWYRQALGQGPEFLTYFNYEAQQDKSGLPNDRFSAERPEGSISTLTIQRTEQRDSAMYRCASSPGQGNTEAFFGQGTRLTVV.

The chain employs TRBV28 and TRBJ2-5; weak D call: TRBD1 (6 bases). Germline lookup yields CDR1 MDHEN and CDR2 SYDVKM. V gave up 7 bases and J gave up 5 bases, with 20 bases separating them. The CDR3 is 15 residues long. The CDR3 DNA sequence: TGTGCCAGCACCAGCATAAAACAGGGTTTGGAGACCCAGTACTTC. It specifies CASTSIKQGLETQYF.

The chain employs TRBV28 and TRBJ2-7; D may be TRBD1 (6 bases). The CDR3 is 15 amino acids. The V and J ends lost 6 bases and 7 bases respectively, with 22 bases between them. Germline assignment: CDR1 MDHEN and CDR2 SYDVKM. CDR3 DNA sequence: TGTGCCAGCAGCTTGTACCGGGACACACAGGGAGAGCAGTACTTC. Translation: CASSLYRDTQGEQYF.

Note on this clone: An end of the junction does not agree with germline; a read error may underlie this. The chain is built from TRBV7-7 and TRBJ2-1; 10 positions agree with TRBD2. Germline lookup yields CDR1 SSHAT and CDR2 FNYEAQ (reference sequence). The CDR3 consists of 15 residues. The CDR3 bases are TGTGCTAGCAGCTTAGAACTAGCGGGGTACAATGAGCAGTTCTTC. It is translated as CASSLELAGYNEQFF.

V usage is TRBV21-1 and J usage is TRBJ2-3; no DNA check was done on the table's D call, TRBD2. TRBV21-1 is termed a pseudogene. CDR3 length: 19 residues. The CDR3 DNA reads TGTGCCAGCAGCAATTTGGGGTGGCAGACTAGCGCCTACACAGATACGCAGTATTTT. Residues: CASSNLGWQTSAYTDTQYF.